This T cell receptor beta chain was captured by sequencing in a study of cytomegalovirus exposure and HLA in healthy donors. Trimming at V came to 8 bases and at J to 0 bases, leaving 10 bases not matched to a gene. In germline, CDR1 is SNHLY, CDR2 FYNNEI. The CDR3 extends over 16 amino acids. Note on this clone: Its specificity is not known.

Overall study results and limits: There were a few CMV-associated chains whose specificity for CMV antigens was confirmed in vitro. Most TCR sequences proved rare, with some public TCRs found in many donors.

TCRdb's table, derived via immunoSEQ multiplex PCR, lists solely in-frame clones and lacks some. Among about 65,000 clones listed, 92% were seen once. The sample taken for sequencing was PBMCs. The sequence came from a woman aged 18-29 years in good health and CMV-seronegative. The chain combines TRBV2 with TRBJ1-3; 7 bases fit TRBD1. The CDR3 coding sequence is TGTGCCAGCTCATCCTACGACAGGGACTCTGGAAACACCATATATTTT. Its protein product is CASSSYDRDSGNTIYF.